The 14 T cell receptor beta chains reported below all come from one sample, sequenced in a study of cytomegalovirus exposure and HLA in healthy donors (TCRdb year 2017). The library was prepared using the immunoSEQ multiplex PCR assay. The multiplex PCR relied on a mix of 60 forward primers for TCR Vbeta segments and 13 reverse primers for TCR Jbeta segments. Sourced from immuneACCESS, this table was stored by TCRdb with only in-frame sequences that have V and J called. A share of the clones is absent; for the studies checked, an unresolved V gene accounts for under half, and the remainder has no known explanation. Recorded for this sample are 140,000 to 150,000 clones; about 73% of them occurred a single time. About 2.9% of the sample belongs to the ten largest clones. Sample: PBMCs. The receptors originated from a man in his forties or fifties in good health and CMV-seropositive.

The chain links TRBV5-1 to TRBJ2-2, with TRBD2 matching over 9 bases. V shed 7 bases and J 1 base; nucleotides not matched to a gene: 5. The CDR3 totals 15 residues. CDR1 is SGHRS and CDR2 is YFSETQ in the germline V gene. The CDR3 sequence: CASSGTSWNTGELFF. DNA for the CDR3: TGCGCCAGCTCCGGGACTAGCTGGAACACCGGGGAGCTGTTTTTT. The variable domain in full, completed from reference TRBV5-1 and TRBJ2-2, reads KAGVTQTPRYLIKTRGQQVTLSCSPISGHRSVSWYQQTPGQGLQFLFEYFSETQRNKGNFPGRFSGRQFSNSRSEMNVSTLELGDSALYLCASSGTSWNTGELFFGEGSRLTVL.

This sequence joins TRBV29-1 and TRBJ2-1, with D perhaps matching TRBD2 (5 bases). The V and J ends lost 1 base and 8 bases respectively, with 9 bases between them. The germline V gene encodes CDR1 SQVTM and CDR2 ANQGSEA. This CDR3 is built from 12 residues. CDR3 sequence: CSVEGRSDEQFF. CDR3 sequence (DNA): TGCAGCGTTGAAGGCCGTAGCGATGAGCAGTTCTTC.

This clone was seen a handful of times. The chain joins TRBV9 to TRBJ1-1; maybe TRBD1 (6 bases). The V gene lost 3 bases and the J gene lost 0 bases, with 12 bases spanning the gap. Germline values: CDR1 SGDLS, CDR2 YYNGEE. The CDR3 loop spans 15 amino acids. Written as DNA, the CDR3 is TGTGCCAGCAGCGAGGGGGGGGGATTGAACACTGAAGCTTTCTTT. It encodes CASSEGGGLNTEAFF.

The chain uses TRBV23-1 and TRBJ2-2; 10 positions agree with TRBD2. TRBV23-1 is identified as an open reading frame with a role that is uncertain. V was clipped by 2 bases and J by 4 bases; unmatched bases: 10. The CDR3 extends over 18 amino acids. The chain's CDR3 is CASSQPRSGRSPTGELFF. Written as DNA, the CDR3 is TGCGCCAGCAGTCAACCGCGTAGCGGGAGGTCGCCCACCGGGGAGCTGTTTTTT.

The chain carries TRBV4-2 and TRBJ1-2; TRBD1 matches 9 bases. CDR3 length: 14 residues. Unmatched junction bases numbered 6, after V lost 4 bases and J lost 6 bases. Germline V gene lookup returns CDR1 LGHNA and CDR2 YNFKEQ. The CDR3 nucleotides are TGTGCCAGCAGCCCCTTGGACAGGGGTCATGGCTACACCTTC. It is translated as CASSPLDRGHGYTF.

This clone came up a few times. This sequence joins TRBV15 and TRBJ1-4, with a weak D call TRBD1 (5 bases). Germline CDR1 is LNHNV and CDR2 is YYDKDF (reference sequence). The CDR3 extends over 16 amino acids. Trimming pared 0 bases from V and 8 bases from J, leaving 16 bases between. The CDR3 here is CATSRDTRQITEKLFF. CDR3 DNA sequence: TGTGCCACCAGCAGAGATACGAGACAGATCACCGAAAAACTGTTTTTT.

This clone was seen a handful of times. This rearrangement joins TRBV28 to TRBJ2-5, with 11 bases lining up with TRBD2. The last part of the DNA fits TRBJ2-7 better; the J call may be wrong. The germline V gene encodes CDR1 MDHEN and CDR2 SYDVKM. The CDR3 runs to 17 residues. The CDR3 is CASSLVAVGTSGYEQYF. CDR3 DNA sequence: TGTGCCAGCAGTTTAGTTGCCGTGGGGACTAGCGGCTACGAGCAGTACTTC.

CDR3 protein: CASGQLAANTGELFF. CDR3 bases: TGTGCCAGCGGCCAACTAGCAGCGAACACCGGGGAGCTGTTTTTT. This chain joins TRBV7-9 and TRBJ2-2, with D maybe TRBD2 (6 bases). V was trimmed by 8 bases and J by 0 bases, leaving 13 bases between them. This CDR3 region has 15 residues. The V gene's germline CDR1 is SEHNR and CDR2 FQNEAQ (reference sequence).

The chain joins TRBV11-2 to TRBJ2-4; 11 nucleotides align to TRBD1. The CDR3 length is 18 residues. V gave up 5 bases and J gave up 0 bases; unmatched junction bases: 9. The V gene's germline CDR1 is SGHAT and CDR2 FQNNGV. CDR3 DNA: TGTGCCAGCAGCGACCCGGGACAGGGGGTCCTAGCCAAAAACATTCAGTACTTC. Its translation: CASSDPGQGVLAKNIQYF.

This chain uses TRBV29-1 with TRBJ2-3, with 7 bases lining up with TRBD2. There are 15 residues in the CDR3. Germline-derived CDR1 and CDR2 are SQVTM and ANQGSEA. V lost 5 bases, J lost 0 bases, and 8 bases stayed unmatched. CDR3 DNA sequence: TGCAGCGTTAGGACCGGGACTACTAGCACAGATACGCAGTATTTT. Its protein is CSVRTGTTSTDTQYF.

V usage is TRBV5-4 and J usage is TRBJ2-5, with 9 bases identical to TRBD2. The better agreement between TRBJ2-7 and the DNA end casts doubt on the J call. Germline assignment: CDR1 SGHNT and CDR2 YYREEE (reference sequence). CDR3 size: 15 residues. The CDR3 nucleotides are TGTGCCAGCAGCCCTCGAGGGACTAGCACGTACGAGCAGTACTTC. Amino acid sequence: CASSPRGTSTYEQYF.

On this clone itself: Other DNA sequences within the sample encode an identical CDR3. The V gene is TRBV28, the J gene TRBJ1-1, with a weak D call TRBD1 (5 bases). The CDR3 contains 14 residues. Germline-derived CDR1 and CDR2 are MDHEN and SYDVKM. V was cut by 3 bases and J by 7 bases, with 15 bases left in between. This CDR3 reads CASSFAGGTGEAFF. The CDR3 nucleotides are TGTGCCAGCAGTTTCGCCGGGGGTACGGGTGAAGCTTTCTTT.

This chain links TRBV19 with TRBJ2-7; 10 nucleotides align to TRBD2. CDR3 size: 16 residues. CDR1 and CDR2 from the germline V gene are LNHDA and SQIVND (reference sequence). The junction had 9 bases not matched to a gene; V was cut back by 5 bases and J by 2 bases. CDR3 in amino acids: CASSLTRTSGTYEQYF. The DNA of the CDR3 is TGTGCCAGTAGTCTGACAAGGACTAGCGGTACCTACGAGCAGTACTTC.

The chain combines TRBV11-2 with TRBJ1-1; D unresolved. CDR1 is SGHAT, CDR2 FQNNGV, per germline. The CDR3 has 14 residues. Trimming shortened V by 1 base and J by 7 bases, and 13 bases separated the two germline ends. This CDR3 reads CASSLAGPQLEAFF. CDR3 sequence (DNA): TGTGCCAGCAGCTTAGCGGGTCCCCAACTTGAAGCTTTCTTT.